The rows below give T cell receptor beta chains drawn from one sample of a study of T cell responses to AZD1222 COVID-19 vaccine. Profiled with immunoSEQ multiplex PCR; TCRdb holds only in-frame clones, not every one. Counted here are about 150,000 clones, approximately 87% occurring once; the ten biggest clones make up over 8%. This material consisted of peripheral blood, taken 28 days after the second AZD1222 dose. Receptor source: an adult who received the AZD1222 COVID-19 vaccine. Both conserved end residues are part of each CDR3. The order of the fields is J gene, V gene, clone size, D gene, CDR3 protein, CDR3 DNA. The D gene is left open where the match is weak. Only some rows state a clone size, as once, few, many or a class for expanded clones.

J: TRBJ2-1
V: TRBV7-6
size: once
D: TRBD2
CDR3: CASSVGTNNEQFF
DNA: TGTGCCAGCAGCGTCGGGACTAACAATGAGCAGTTCTTC

J: TRBJ1-1
V: TRBV6-5
size: -
D: -
CDR3: CASRRGSNTEAFF
DNA: TGTGCCAGCAGGCGCGGGTCGAACACTGAAGCTTTCTTT

J: TRBJ2-2
V: TRBV6-2/TRBV6-3
size: -
D: -
CDR3: CASSYGRLVLFF
DNA: TGTGCCAGCAGTTACGGGAGGTTGGTCCTGTTTTTT

J: TRBJ2-4
V: TRBV28
size: -
D: TRBD2
CDR3: CASSLRSGRGAKNIQYF
DNA: TGTGCCAGCAGCCTTCGCAGCGGGAGGGGGGCCAAAAACATTCAGTACTTC

J: TRBJ1-2
V: TRBV5-1
size: -
D: -
CDR3: CASSLGPGYGYTF
DNA: TGCGCCAGCAGCTTGGGACCGGGCTATGGCTACACCTTC

J: TRBJ2-7
V: TRBV7-9
size: -
D: -
CDR3: CASSSAYEQYF
DNA: TGTGCCAGCAGCTCGGCCTACGAGCAGTACTTC

J: TRBJ2-7
V: TRBV7-2
size: few
D: -
CDR3: CASNLIGYEQYF
DNA: TGTGCCAGCAACCTAATCGGGTACGAGCAGTACTTC

J: TRBJ1-1
V: TRBV6-2/TRBV6-3
size: -
D: -
CDR3: CASSSWGSEAFF
DNA: TGTGCCAGCAGTTCTTGGGGGTCTGAAGCTTTCTTT

J: TRBJ2-3
V: TRBV1
size: -
D: -
CDR3: CTSSQDSPRLAGVPDTQYF
DNA: TGCACCAGCAGCCAGGATTCACCCCGACTAGCGGGAGTGCCAGATACGCAGTATTTT

J: TRBJ1-1
V: TRBV15
size: -
D: -
CDR3: CATSRAQDAEAFF
DNA: TGTGCCACCAGCAGAGCACAGGACGCTGAAGCTTTCTTT

J: TRBJ1-2
V: TRBV6-5
size: -
D: -
CDR3: CASTRITNYGYTF
DNA: TGTGCCAGCACCAGGATAACTAACTATGGCTACACCTTC

J: TRBJ2-5
V: TRBV3-1/TRBV3-2
size: -
D: -
CDR3: CASSLNPRGAGGRETQYF
DNA: TGTGCCAGCAGCCTTAATCCCCGGGGGGCAGGGGGCCGAGAGACCCAGTACTTC

J: TRBJ2-5
V: TRBV7-9
size: few
D: -
CDR3: CASSKRAGQGQETQYF
DNA: TGTGCCAGCAGCAAAAGGGCTGGCCAGGGGCAAGAGACCCAGTACTTC

J: TRBJ2-3
V: TRBV5-4
size: -
D: TRBD2
CDR3: CASRPGQGTSGRYTDTQYF
DNA: TGTGCCAGCAGACCCGGACAGGGGACTAGCGGGAGGTACACAGATACGCAGTATTTT

J: TRBJ1-2
V: TRBV7-2
size: -
D: -
CDR3: CASSLEGSNGYTF
DNA: TGTGCCAGCAGCTTAGAGGGGTCCAATGGCTACACCTTC

J: TRBJ2-2
V: TRBV2
size: -
D: -
CDR3: CASSRGPLWTGELFF
DNA: TGTGCCAGCAGCCGAGGTCCCCTCTGGACCGGGGAGCTGTTTTTT

J: TRBJ2-1
V: TRBV27
size: few
D: TRBD2
CDR3: CASSGTRSYNEQFF
DNA: TGTGCCAGCAGCGGGACTAGGTCCTACAATGAGCAGTTCTTC